This record covers a single T cell receptor beta chain. CDR1 SQVTM and CDR2 ANQGSEA come from the germline V gene. V trimming: 6 bases; J trimming: 4 bases; junction bases outside the gene matches: 3. This CDR3 has 12 amino acids. Repertoires were generated with immunoSEQ multiplex PCR, while TCRdb's copy carries only in-frame clones and drops some. The repertoire includes around 300,000 clones, about 85% of them detected once, and approximately 5.9% sits in the top ten. Sample treatment: some 20 received Ad26.COV2.S at low or high dose, single or two shots; several received placebo; per-sample allocation not given. Specimens were obtained on day 63 following the first vaccine or placebo injection. This specimen comes from a study of Ad26.COV2.S vaccination and SARS-CoV-2 variants.

The TCR was taken from a person between 18 and 60 years old who received the Ad26.COV2.S COVID-19 vaccine or a placebo. Material: peripheral blood, obtained in a trial of Ad26.COV2.S vaccine versus placebo. This chain links TRBV29-1 with TRBJ1-2; TRBD1 matches at 9 bases. Here the CDR3 reads CSVDRGTYGYTF. In DNA form, the CDR3 reads TGCAGCGTGGACAGGGGCACCTATGGCTACACCTTC. Based on the CDR3 plus reference TRBV29-1 and TRBJ1-2, the full variable domain is SAVISQKPSRDICQRGTSLTIQCQVDSQVTMMFWYRQQPGQSLTLIATANQGSEATYESGFVIDKFPISRPNLTFSTLTVSNMSPEDSSIYLCSVDRGTYGYTFGSGTRLTVV.